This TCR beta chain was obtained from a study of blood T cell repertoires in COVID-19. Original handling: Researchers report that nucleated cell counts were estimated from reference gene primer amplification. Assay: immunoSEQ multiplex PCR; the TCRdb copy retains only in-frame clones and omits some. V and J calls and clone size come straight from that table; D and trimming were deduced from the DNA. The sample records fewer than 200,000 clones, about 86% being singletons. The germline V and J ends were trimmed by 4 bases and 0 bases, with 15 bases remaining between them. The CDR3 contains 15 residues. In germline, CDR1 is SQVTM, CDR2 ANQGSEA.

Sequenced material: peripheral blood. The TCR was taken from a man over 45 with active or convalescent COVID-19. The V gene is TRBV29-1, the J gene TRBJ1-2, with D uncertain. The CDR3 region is CSVGGGKSSNYGYTF. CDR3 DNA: TGCAGCGTTGGCGGCGGCAAATCTTCTAACTATGGCTACACCTTC.